This entry describes one T cell receptor beta chain. This clone was recorded a few times. The antigen this receptor binds is unknown. Base qualities are missing; no much larger clone stands one base away. This specimen belongs to a study of cytomegalovirus exposure and HLA in healthy donors (dated by TCRdb to between 2016 and 2019). With regard to the full study: According to an earlier analysis of 587 of the donors, 150 million to 200 million T cells yielded roughly 110 million unique TCR beta sequences and less than 300 Gb of sequence data. HLA typing included class I and class II loci at four-digit resolution. A separate validation cohort of roughly 130 different subjects was used in addition to the 666-subject first cohort. High-throughput TCR immunosequencing, statistical association of individual TCRs with disease status, and machine learning were combined to predict cytomegalovirus infection status. Every discovery cohort repertoire had been produced on one sequencing platform. Typing coverage differed by locus: A, B, C, DRB1 and DQB1 were typed in roughly 620-630 donors, DQA1 in approximately 520, DPA1 in some 610, and DPB1 in 400 to 490. Among the roughly 400 genotyped donors, approximately 81% belonged to the genetic ancestry cluster associated with self-reported Caucasian donors. Rather than drawing on any new phenotypic data, the later analysis identified candidate immune exposures from TCR beta sequences and the way those sequences occurred across donors. To decide whether each TCR beta V gene segment behaved as functional or pseudogenic, an earlier analysis of fewer than 750 of the donors relied on high-throughput TCR beta sequencing. On average, 235,054 unique TCR beta nucleotide sequences were sequenced per donor among some 420 genotyped donors of the cohort, with roughly 20% of those sequences being non-productive. The study profiled the T cell repertoires of around 700 subjects by immunosequencing and related them to cytomegalovirus serostatus. A later genetic analysis used genome-wide SNP genotypes for about three fifths of the 666 donors, treating that subset as a discovery cohort. In a later analysis, previously published TCR beta repertoires from several hundred donors were re-analyzed and high-resolution HLA genotyping was added so that TCR occurrence patterns could be studied. The study aimed to test whether signatures of past pathogen exposure could be identified by cataloging public T cell receptors. Five DR-DQ haplotypes were treated as single units for association and clustering because of strong linkage in the cohort. An early release covering over 500 HLA-typed donors comprised about 290 gigabases of sequencing data and some 79 million unique TCR sequences. Donor age, sex, ethnicity and CMV serostatus were collected together with the repertoire data.

Points the paper makes about the study in general: The authors suggested that the approach could potentially be generalized to other disease states and immunological phenotypes. In vitro tests confirmed that a few of the cytomegalovirus-associated TCR beta chains recognize cytomegalovirus antigens. Several of the top co-occurrence clusters appeared to be linked to parvovirus B19, influenza, CMV and Epstein-Barr virus, according to a later analysis. The only immune exposure information available for the cohort was CMV serostatus. Assigning TCR associations to individual alleles was difficult when HLA alleles, especially DR and DQ, strongly co-occurred. Only TCR beta chains were sequenced in this cohort, and the absence of alpha or paired-chain data limited detectable features. A later analysis found that HLA-associated TCR beta chains were more clonally expanded and had lower generation probabilities than equally common non-associated chains. At a false discovery rate of 0.05, a later analysis linked about 16,000 TCR beta sequences to specific HLA alleles. Because some donors lacked HLA typing at each locus, the association tests relied only on the typed subset. A group of highly shared sequence variants was considered likely to be a technical artifact of the sequencing pipeline. Broadly in line with IMGT annotations, most TCR beta V segments showed up in productive rearrangements about 87% or about 30% of the time in an earlier analysis of around 550 of the donors. The presence/absence analyses assumed that sequencing depth was roughly uniform across donors, and that assumption may not be true. Cytomegalovirus status was reported to be diagnosed by the classifier with high specificity and sensitivity in both the original and validation cohorts. Because counts were too low, seventeen rarely observed V segments, including chromosome 9 orphons, were left out of the earlier analysis of 587 of the donors. A further reported finding was that TCR beta sequences accurately predicted the HLA-A and HLA-B alleles for most subjects in the first cohort. A later genetic analysis associated a missense DCLRE1C variant with V-gene and J-gene trimming of TCR beta chains, and an independent cohort replicated the association. A later analysis found that TCR association rates varied across HLA loci, with DRB1 alleles showing the most associated TCRs and HLA-C alleles the fewest. According to a later analysis, most CMV-associated TCR beta chains appeared to be HLA-restricted, and the HLA associations seemed to be driven largely by CMV exposure. Most TCR sequences were observed very rarely across donors, whereas some public TCRs were present in many individuals. Linkage disequilibrium might explain the correlated functional status among segregating V segments, but an unknown experimental factor could not be excluded. The study gave a list of 150 to 200 TCR beta chains associated with cytomegalovirus. A later genetic analysis reported fewer N-insertions in productive TCRs among donors in an Asian-associated ancestry cluster than the approximately 670-donor mean.

In total, fewer than 750 healthy bone marrow donors made up the cohort. At the time of sampling, all cohort members were nominally healthy, though unrecorded immune exposures were likely present. The donor was CMV seropositive and belonged to the group of more than 250 seropositive cohort members. Each donor provided a peripheral blood sample, and peripheral blood mononuclear cells were used for TCR beta sequencing. The Qiagen DNeasy Blood Extraction Kit was used to extract genomic DNA from the blood cell samples. The library was built by means of the immunoSEQ multiplex PCR assay. A mixture of 60 forward primers for TCR Vbeta segments and 13 reverse primers for TCR Jbeta segments was used in the multiplex PCR. A multiplex PCR assay on genomic DNA amplified the CDR3 region of rearranged TCR beta genes. On the Illumina HiSeq System, the amplified TCR beta libraries were sequenced as 87-base-pair reads. The study's own analysis went as follows. A later analysis counted tens of millions of unique TCR beta chains across the 550 to 700 repertoires, and roughly 11 million of these chains were shared by at least two donors. Raw reads were error-corrected and collapsed into unique sequences by a nearest-neighbor algorithm in which closely related sequences were merged to remove PCR and sequencing errors. Alignment of CDR3 sequences to IMGT reference sequences was used to assign V, D and J gene segments. For a sequence to be retained, a match of at least six nucleotides was required to both a V gene segment and a J gene segment. A rearrangement counted as productive if the CDR3 had no stop codons and remained in frame with V and J, and every other rearrangement counted as non-productive. CDR3 was defined by IMGT convention, running from the second conserved V-encoded cysteine to the conserved J-encoded phenylalanine. In an earlier analysis of around 540 of the donors, sequences lacking an unambiguous match to a single V gene segment were excluded. An earlier analysis of a few hundred of the donors called V segments functional above 56.7% productive rearrangements and segregating when the between-donor standard deviation exceeded 5%. A statistical classification framework was developed to diagnose cytomegalovirus status using the catalog of TCR beta chain sequences. V and J gene assignment, in a later analysis, came from comparing TCR nucleotide sequences with IMGT/GENE-DB human TR gene sequences. A later analysis assigned CDR3 sequences and most-parsimonious VDJ recombination scenarios with the TCRdist pipeline. A later analysis defined each TCR beta chain by its CDR3 amino acid sequence plus V-gene family, and excluded reads lacking a unique V-gene family. To address suspected cross-contamination and a sequencing artifact, a later analysis removed a few hundred highly shared, low-generation-probability nucleotide sequences. A later analysis calculated a clonal expansion index for each public chain from normalized within-repertoire ranks of inferred template counts. Generation probabilities in a later analysis came from a VDJ recombination model fitted to out-of-frame rearrangements, and those results were checked against IGoR. Hypergeometric tests were used in a later analysis to score TCR-TCR, TCR-HLA and TCR-CMV co-occurrence, with a repertoire-size bias correction applied to the TCR pairs. False discovery rates were estimated in a later analysis by permuting HLA or CMV assignments 20 times. A later analysis grouped co-occurring TCRs with DBSCAN, adding TCRdist sequence similarity when clustering within HLA-allele-positive subsets. Co-occurrence clustering excluded repertoires with fewer than 30,000 or more than 120,000 public chains, plus five with anomalous nucleotide sharing. In its TCRdb copy, this immuneACCESS table keeps in-frame sequences only and misses some clones. Where compared with another copy, unresolved V genes explain less than half of these, and the others have no known cause. V, J and clone size reflect that table, while D and trimming were determined from the DNA. This sample gives fewer than 80,000 clones in total; about 65% of them show up just once. The top ten hold approximately 25% of the sample.

The sequence was collected from a man between 50 and 59 years old in good health and CMV-seropositive. Sequencing input: PBMCs.

The CDR3 protein is CASSLHLLAGGNYEQYF. Read as DNA, the sequence is TGTGCCAGCAGTTTACACCTATTAGCGGGAGGGAACTACGAGCAGTACTTC. The chain is made from TRBV28 and TRBJ2-7, and 11 junctional nucleotides match TRBD2. Via the germline V gene, CDR1 is MDHEN and CDR2 SYDVKM. Counted from cysteine to phenylalanine, this CDR3 has 17 amino acids. Only the CDR3 region is kept as DNA, spanning 51 bases read in frame from base 1. Trimming removed 2 bases from V and 3 bases from J; the gene matches leave 9 bases unexplained.